The 27 T cell receptor beta chains presented below share a single source sample, sequenced in a study of patients and donors after allogeneic stem cell transplantation. MiXCR was run by TCRdb on the RT-PCR reads, yielding one entry per CDR3 protein. There are tens of thousands of distinct CDR3 sequences in the sample; around 48% occur only once, and under 70% lies in the top ten. Material for sequencing was blood, either unsorted or a sorted T cell fraction (not recorded which). All receptors derive from a human donor who was either an allogeneic HSCT recipient or a stem cell or donor lymphocyte infusion donor (not recorded which). It is not recorded whose cells these are; they may come from a transplant donor.

This clonotype occurred a few times. This chain connects TRBV6-5 to TRBJ1-5, with 7 bases that match TRBD1. V gave up 2 bases and J gave up 6 bases; unmatched junction bases: 4. CDR1 and CDR2 (germline): MNHEY, SVGAGI. The CDR3 loop spans 14 amino acids. CDR3 residues: CASSYSAGGQPQHF. In DNA form, the CDR3 reads TGTGCCAGCAGTTACAGCGCAGGGGGTCAGCCCCAGCATTTT.

The gene calls are TRBV28 and TRBJ1-2; the D gene is possibly TRBD1 (5 bases). The V end lost 4 bases, the J end lost 6 bases, and 21 bases lay between the germline ends. Germline V gene sequence: CDR1 MDHEN, CDR2 SYDVKM. The CDR3 length is 16 residues. Written as DNA, the CDR3 is TGTGCCAGCAGTTACCGGACCGGGACTCTAAAGGATGGCTACACCTTC. Its protein product is CASSYRTGTLKDGYTF.

The chain has TRBV6-5 and TRBJ1-1; tentatively, D is TRBD1 (5 bases). V was shortened by 6 bases and J by 6 bases, with 17 bases between the two germline ends. The CDR3 extends over 14 amino acids. Germline V gene lookup returns CDR1 MNHEY and CDR2 SVGAGI. CDR3: CASRPGLQGAEAFF. CDR3 nucleotides: TGTGCCAGCAGACCGGGACTCCAAGGGGCTGAAGCTTTCTTT.

The chain employs TRBV12-3 or TRBV12-4 and TRBJ1-2, with a possible D match to TRBD1 (5 bases). V was shortened by 3 bases and J by 3 bases, with 11 bases between the two germline ends. The CDR3 is 14 amino acids. The CDR3 is CASSLQGPYYGYTF. The DNA of the CDR3 is TGTGCCAGCAGTTTGCAGGGCCCCTACTATGGCTACACCTTC.

The chain joins TRBV6-1 to TRBJ2-1; 11 nucleotides align to TRBD2. The germline gives CDR1 MNHNS, CDR2 SASEGT. V trimming: 10 bases; J trimming: 6 bases; junction bases outside the gene matches: 17. The CDR3 runs 17 residues. CDR3 protein: CATQRGATSGGINEQFF. The CDR3 DNA reads TGTGCCACCCAGCGGGGGGCAACTAGCGGGGGCATCAATGAGCAGTTCTTC.

The sample holds a few counts of this clonotype. The genes are TRBV18 and TRBJ2-7; possibly TRBD1 for D (6 bases). The CDR3 sequence is 16 residues long. Germline-derived CDR1 and CDR2 are KGHSH and LQKENI. Trimming took off 0 bases at V and 2 bases at J, with 14 bases between the two ends. In nucleotides, the CDR3 is TGTGCCAGCTCACCACCCTCAGGGGTTGTAGCCTACGAGCAGTACTTC. Translated: CASSPPSGVVAYEQYF.

This clonotype was observed a handful of times. The V gene is TRBV6-2 or TRBV6-3, the J gene TRBJ1-5; D uncertain. Per the germline V gene, CDR1 is MNHEY and CDR2 is SVGEGT. The CDR3 contains 13 residues. Trimming pared 5 bases from V and 3 bases from J, leaving 8 bases between. DNA of the CDR3: TGTGCCAGCAGTCCCCAGGACAATCAGCCCCAGCATTTT. Its protein product is CASSPQDNQPQHF.

The chain has TRBV20-1 and TRBJ1-2; tentative D call: TRBD1 (5 bases). Trimming cost V 4 bases and J 3 bases, with 9 bases left between them. The CDR3 sequence is 12 residues long. Germline V gene lookup returns CDR1 DFQATT and CDR2 SNEGSKA (reference sequence). The DNA of the CDR3 is TGCAGTGCTATGGGGCGGGACTATGGCTACACCTTC. The encoded protein is CSAMGRDYGYTF.

The rearrangement uses TRBV11-2 and TRBJ2-2; possible D gene TRBD2, 6 bases. CDR3 length equals 16 residues. Trimming removed 1 base at V and 1 base at J, with 10 bases between. Germline V CDR1 and CDR2: SGHAT, FQNNGV. CDR3 loop: CASSLVAGLNTGELFF. DNA for the CDR3: TGTGCCAGCAGCTTAGTTGCGGGACTGAACACCGGGGAGCTGTTTTTT.

The CDR3 region has the DNA TGTGCCAGCAGCCTGCTCGGTGGGACAGTGATGAACACTGAAGCTTTCTTT. This codes for CASSLLGGTVMNTEAFF. The chain combines TRBV5-6 with TRBJ1-1; 7 nucleotides line up with TRBD1. This CDR3 region has 17 residues. Trimming took 4 bases from V and 0 from J; bases not matched to a gene: 12. Per germline, CDR1 SGHDT and CDR2 YYEEEE.

This rearrangement joins TRBV29-1 to TRBJ1-1; 7 nucleotides agree with TRBD1. From germline, CDR1 is SQVTM and CDR2 ANQGSEA. This CDR3 is 13 amino acids long. With 8 bases clipped from V and 1 base from J, the junction kept 7 bases outside the gene matches. The CDR3 DNA sequence: TGCAGCACCGGGGAGGGGGCGAACACTGAAGCTTTCTTT. Residues: CSTGEGANTEAFF.

This chain connects TRBV6-5 to TRBJ1-2, with 8 bases fitting TRBD1. The germline V gene encodes CDR1 MNHEY and CDR2 SVGAGI. Trimming took 5 bases from V and 4 from J; bases not matched to a gene: 6. The CDR3 loop spans 14 amino acids. Here the CDR3 reads CASSGGQASYGYTF. Written as DNA, the CDR3 is TGTGCCAGCAGTGGGGGACAGGCAAGCTATGGCTACACCTTC.

This clonotype has at least ten counts. The chain employs TRBV5-1 and TRBJ1-1, with D hard to call. The ends were cut back, 0 bases at V and 0 bases at J, with 3 bases in the middle. This CDR3 is built from 13 residues. Looked up from germline, CDR1 is SGHRS and CDR2 is YFSETQ. The CDR3 DNA follows: TGCGCCAGCAGCTTGGGCTTGAACACTGAAGCTTTCTTT. Translated, it gives CASSLGLNTEAFF.

This clonotype was seen only a few times. This sequence joins TRBV12-3 or TRBV12-4 and TRBJ1-1, with 9 positions matching TRBD1. V lost 2 bases, J lost 6 bases, and 4 bases stayed unmatched. The CDR3 extends over 14 amino acids. The CDR3 DNA reads as TGTGCCAGCAGTTTACAACAGGGGGCCGCTGAAGCTTTCTTT. Protein: CASSLQQGAAEAFF.

This clonotype was seen a few times. This chain joins TRBV15 and TRBJ1-1, with TRBD1 matching 10 bases. Trimming cost V 5 bases and J 5 bases; bases outside gene matches: 8. Per the germline V gene, CDR1 is LNHNV and CDR2 is YYDKDF (reference sequence). The CDR3 sequence is 15 residues long. The CDR3 DNA reads as TGTGCCACCAGCGCCCTGGGACAGGGGAATACTGAAGCTTTCTTT. Amino acids: CATSALGQGNTEAFF.

The chain combines TRBV20-1 with TRBJ1-6; the D is unclear. This CDR3 is built from 12 residues. Trimming stripped 3 bases from V and 9 bases from J, with 9 bases between. In germline, CDR1 is DFQATT, CDR2 SNEGSKA (reference sequence). The CDR3 region is CSAREGFSPLHF. The DNA for the CDR3 is TGCAGTGCTAGGGAGGGTTTTTCACCCCTCCACTTT.

The rearrangement uses TRBV3-1 and TRBJ1-4, with 7 bases that match TRBD1. The J segment lost 0 bases and the V segment lost 3 bases, leaving 10 bases of the junction unmatched. Germline CDR1 and CDR2: LGHDT and YNNKEL (reference sequence). This CDR3 comprises 18 residues. CDR3 DNA sequence: TGTGCCAGCAGCCAGCGGACAGGTCGAGTAACAACTAATGAAAAACTGTTTTTT. This encodes CASSQRTGRVTTNEKLFF.

The rearrangement links TRBV5-5 to TRBJ2-5; D unclear. Germline-derived CDR1 and CDR2 are SGHKS and YYEKEE (reference sequence). V shed 0 bases and J shed 4 bases, with 7 bases lying between them. The CDR3 sequence is 13 residues long. The CDR3 spells CASSLGARETQYF. The CDR3 DNA sequence: TGTGCCAGCAGCTTGGGGGCTAGAGAGACCCAGTACTTC.

This clonotype was seen only a few times. This sequence joins TRBV9 and TRBJ1-1, with a tentative D call TRBD1 (5 bases). Germline V gives CDR1 SGDLS, CDR2 YYNGEE. V was shortened by 0 bases and J by 2 bases, with 11 bases between the two germline ends. The CDR3 extends over 15 amino acids. The CDR3 coding sequence is TGTGCCAGCAGCGTAGAAGGGGCCTTCAACACTGAAGCTTTCTTT. It is translated as CASSVEGAFNTEAFF.

CDR3 DNA: TGCAGTGCTAAACAGGGGGCAGAAAACACTGAAGCTTTCTTT. Residues: CSAKQGAENTEAFF. V is TRBV20-1 and J is TRBJ1-1, with 9 bases matching TRBD1. This CDR3 is 14 amino acids long. CDR1 and CDR2 from the germline V gene are DFQATT and SNEGSKA (reference sequence). V lost 4 bases to trimming and J lost 2 bases; unmatched junction nucleotides: 5.

This clonotype was recorded a few times. This sequence joins TRBV9 and TRBJ1-1; a possible D gene is TRBD1 (6 bases). The CDR3 loop spans 14 amino acids. Germline V gene lookup returns CDR1 SGDLS and CDR2 YYNGEE. Trimming stripped 4 bases from V and 11 bases from J, with 21 bases between. CDR3 in DNA: TGTGCCAGCAGCCCACCGGCAGGGGATGAAGTGGCTTTCTTT. Amino acids: CASSPPAGDEVAFF.

This clonotype has only a few counts. This chain uses TRBV6-1 with TRBJ1-5; tentative D call: TRBD1 (6 bases). The CDR3 has 15 amino acids. The ends were cut back, 7 bases at V and 4 bases at J, with 17 bases in the middle. Germline CDR1 is MNHNS and CDR2 is SASEGT. The CDR3 DNA follows: TGTGCCAGCACCGGGCAGGGGAACTGGAATCAGCCCCAGCATTTT. Amino acids: CASTGQGNWNQPQHF.

This clonotype turned up a few times. The CDR3, as DNA: TGCAGTGCTTTGAGAAGCTACGAGCAGTACTTC. This sequence encodes CSALRSYEQYF. The rearrangement links TRBV20-1 to TRBJ2-7; D remains unclear. Germline-derived CDR1 and CDR2 are DFQATT and SNEGSKA (reference sequence). CDR3 length: 11 amino acids. V was clipped by 5 bases and J by 3 bases, with 8 bases between them.

The chain uses TRBV12-3 or TRBV12-4 and TRBJ1-1, with unresolved D. V was shortened by 5 bases and J by 1 base, with 8 bases between the two germline ends. The CDR3 runs to 13 residues. DNA of the CDR3: TGTGCCAGCAGTGCGACGGCGAACACTGAAGCTTTCTTT. This encodes CASSATANTEAFF.

The V and J genes are TRBV6-2 or TRBV6-3 and TRBJ1-5; unclear D gene. V lost 4 bases to trimming and J lost 3 bases, with 10 bases between them. The CDR3 is 14 residues long. The germline CDR1 and CDR2 sequences are MNHEY and SVGEGT. In nucleotides, the CDR3 is TGTGCCAGCAGTTTACCCCTATTCAATCAGCCCCAGCATTTT. Amino acids: CASSLPLFNQPQHF.

J is TRBJ1-4 and V is TRBV4-2; perhaps TRBD1 as D (5 bases). The CDR3 sequence is 15 residues long. Germline lookup yields CDR1 LGHNA and CDR2 YNFKEQ. V was clipped by 0 bases and J by 8 bases, with 13 bases between them. The CDR3 spells CASSQDIGGVEKLFF. In DNA form, the CDR3 reads TGTGCCAGCAGCCAAGATATTGGAGGGGTGGAAAAACTGTTTTTT.

This chain uses TRBV12-3 or TRBV12-4 with TRBJ1-5; D possibly corresponds to TRBD1 (5 bases). Trimming took off 7 bases at V and 2 bases at J, with 18 bases between the two ends. CDR3 length: 16 residues. As DNA, the CDR3 is TGTGCCAGCATCAAACACCAGGGTACGGGCAATCAGCCCCAGCATTTT. This sequence encodes CASIKHQGTGNQPQHF.